A selection of T cell receptor beta chains follows, all from one sample in a study of blood T cell repertoires in COVID-19. The repertoire was sequenced with immunoSEQ multiplex PCR; TCRdb's copy has only in-frame clones and lacks some. This sample carries about 210,000 clones, 80% of them seen once, and the ten largest clones take roughly 6.7%. Sequenced input: peripheral blood. These receptors were taken from a man aged 60 to 69 with acute or convalescent COVID-19. The conserved cysteine and the conserved F or W are not part of the CDR3 here. The order of the fields is V gene, CDR3 length, J gene, CDR3 protein.

V: TRBV10-3; length: 15; J: TRBJ2-6; CDR3: AISESGGPSGANVLT
V: TRBV7-3; length: 11; J: TRBJ1-2; CDR3: ASSLRPGDGYT
V: TRBV5-1; length: 14; J: TRBJ2-1; CDR3: ASSLERLAGNNEQF
V: TRBV2; length: 12; J: TRBJ1-5; CDR3: ASSPGGRGQPQH
V: TRBV25-1; length: 13; J: TRBJ1-6; CDR3: ASSEYGRNNSPLH
V: TRBV7-2; length: 12; J: TRBJ2-5; CDR3: ASSSGGQKETQY
V: TRBV27; length: 10; J: TRBJ2-5; CDR3: ASSLGGGTQY
V: TRBV19; length: 13; J: TRBJ1-2; CDR3: ASSIQRGAVYGYT
V: TRBV3-1/TRBV3-2; length: 15; J: TRBJ2-7; CDR3: ASSQDAPLAGRWEQY
V: TRBV30; length: 14; J: TRBJ2-1; CDR3: AWSPIGLPGWDEQF
V: TRBV16; length: 11; J: TRBJ1-5; CDR3: ASSQSMRVAQH
V: TRBV9; length: 11; J: TRBJ1-3; CDR3: ASSVDTRNTIY
V: TRBV19; length: 16; J: TRBJ1-5; CDR3: ASSLQGLGLYSNQPQH
V: TRBV24-1; length: 13; J: TRBJ1-4; CDR3: ATSDPRGVGEKLF
V: TRBV9; length: 13; J: TRBJ2-1; CDR3: ASSVVSSGRAEQF
V: TRBV2; length: 9; J: TRBJ1-1; CDR3: ASSRGGGAF
V: TRBV5-1; length: 13; J: TRBJ1-4; CDR3: ASSYTTGGGEKLF